This is a list of T cell receptor beta chains from one sample in a study of shared clonotypes between healthy human individuals. This table comes from immunoSEQ multiplex PCR, and its TCRdb copy is limited to in-frame clones, with some not included. Among approximately 530,000 clones listed, about 96% were seen once. Sequencing was performed on naive CD4+ T cells sorted from blood. These receptors all stem from a woman aged 25 to 39 in good health. Each CDR3 is given with its conserved first and last residue. Fields, in order: V gene, D gene, clone size, J gene, CDR3 protein, CDR3 DNA. The D gene is left open where the match is weak. The size entry is marked missing in some rows and otherwise reads once, few, many or a size class.

>TRBV14|.|.|TRBJ2-7
CASSPGRTGLYEQYF
TGTGCCAGCAGCCCAGGACGGACGGGTCTCTACGAGCAGTACTTC
>TRBV28|TRBD1|once|TRBJ1-2
CATGQETSYGYTF
TGTGCCACGGGACAGGAAACATCCTATGGCTACACCTTC
>TRBV23-1|.|.|TRBJ2-7
CASSQLICAYEQYF
TGCGCCAGCAGTCAGCTTATATGCGCCTACGAGCAGTACTTC
>TRBV5-1|TRBD1|.|TRBJ2-2
CASSRGTGSNTGELFF
TGCGCCAGCAGCCGCGGGACAGGGTCGAACACCGGGGAGCTGTTTTTT
>TRBV27|.|.|TRBJ2-6
CASSAPGSGANVLTF
TGTGCCAGCAGTGCTCCGGGCTCTGGGGCCAACGTCCTGACTTTC
>TRBV10-1|.|.|TRBJ2-1
CASRPHSARGEQFF
TGCGCCAGCAGGCCCCACTCCGCACGGGGTGAGCAGTTCTTC
>TRBV5-6|.|.|TRBJ2-3
CASSFTSGTQYF
TGTGCCAGCAGCTTTACAAGCGGTACGCAGTATTTT
>TRBV5-1|.|once|TRBJ2-3
CASSFDRGDTQYF
TGCGCCAGCAGCTTTGATAGGGGAGATACGCAGTATTTT
>TRBV5-1|.|.|TRBJ2-3
CASSSAVGTTDTQYF
TGCGCCAGCAGCTCGGCGGTGGGTACCACAGATACGCAGTATTTT
>TRBV28|TRBD1|.|TRBJ2-2
CASKRQGARTGELFF
TGTGCCAGCAAACGGCAGGGGGCGAGGACCGGGGAGCTGTTTTTT
>TRBV11-2|TRBD1|.|TRBJ1-2
CASSLESAGQDYGYTF
TGTGCCAGCAGCTTAGAGTCTGCGGGACAGGACTATGGCTACACCTTC
>TRBV11-3|TRBD2|.|TRBJ2-7
CASSLGGTTYEQYF
TGTGCCAGCAGCTTAGGCGGGACTACCTACGAGCAGTACTTC
>TRBV13|.|.|TRBJ2-1
CASSPSGLRQFF
TGTGCCAGCAGCCCGTCGGGACTTCGGCAGTTCTTC
>TRBV28|TRBD1|.|TRBJ1-1
CAILPRTGNRAFF
TGTGCCATCCTACCCCGGACAGGGAATAGGGCTTTCTTT
>TRBV6-5|TRBD1|.|TRBJ2-7
CASRTGQITYEQYF
TGTGCCAGCAGGACGGGACAGATAACCTACGAGCAGTACTTC
>TRBV6-5|TRBD1|.|TRBJ1-1
CASSYKQGANTEAFF
TGTGCCAGCAGTTACAAACAGGGGGCGAACACTGAAGCTTTCTTT
>TRBV2|.|.|TRBJ2-7
CASSVKGYEQYF
TGTGCCAGCAGTGTAAAGGGCTACGAGCAGTACTTC
>TRBV11-2|.|.|TRBJ1-1
CASSLKRNTEAFF
TGTGCCAGCAGCTTAAAAAGGAACACTGAAGCTTTCTTT
>TRBV18|.|.|TRBJ2-7
CASSPVGRGEQYF
TGTGCCAGCTCACCAGTGGGCAGGGGCGAGCAGTACTTC
>TRBV9|TRBD2|.|TRBJ2-3
CASSVGNSGSTDTQYF
TGTGCCAGCAGCGTAGGCAATAGCGGGAGCACAGATACGCAGTATTTT
>TRBV11-3|.|.|TRBJ2-3
CVSSQGLAGGTDTQYF
TGTGTCAGCAGCCAGGGTCTAGCCGGAGGTACAGATACGCAGTATTTT
>TRBV28|.|.|TRBJ1-5
CASSLGLSNQPQHF
TGTGCCAGCAGTTTGGGGCTTAGCAATCAGCCCCAGCATTTT
>TRBV30|.|.|TRBJ1-2
CAWSSGMGDAGGYTF
TGTGCCTGGTCCAGTGGGATGGGGGATGCGGGTGGCTACACCTTC
>TRBV18|.|.|TRBJ2-5
CASSPSQREETQYF
TGTGCCAGCTCACCCAGCCAGCGAGAGGAGACCCAGTACTTC
>TRBV29-1|.|.|TRBJ2-1
CSVGHGYNEQFF
TGCAGCGTTGGTCACGGCTACAATGAGCAGTTCTTC
>TRBV27|TRBD2|.|TRBJ2-7
CASSSPGLAAYEQYF
TGTGCCAGCAGTTCCCCGGGACTAGCGGCCTACGAGCAGTACTTC
>TRBV28|.|.|TRBJ1-5
CASSFGQFQPQHF
TGTGCCAGCAGTTTCGGACAGTTCCAGCCCCAGCATTTT
>TRBV7-9|.|.|TRBJ1-1
CASSELAEAFF
TGTGCCAGCAGCGAACTAGCTGAAGCTTTCTTT
>TRBV2|.|.|TRBJ1-5
CASSEVGSQPQHF
TGTGCCAGCAGTGAAGTGGGCTCACAGCCCCAGCATTTT
>TRBV27|.|.|TRBJ1-1
CASSFHRGRTEAFF
TGTGCCAGCAGTTTCCACCGGGGGAGAACTGAAGCTTTCTTT
>TRBV7-9|.|.|TRBJ2-3
CASSLSSSRDSTDTQYF
TGTGCCAGCAGCTTAAGTAGTTCCCGGGATAGCACAGATACGCAGTATTTT
>TRBV4-1|.|.|TRBJ2-1
CASGRKYNEQFF
TGCGCCAGCGGGCGGAAATACAATGAGCAGTTCTTC
>TRBV5-1|.|.|TRBJ1-5
CASSLSDPSNQPQHF
TGCGCCAGCAGCTTATCGGACCCTAGCAATCAGCCCCAGCATTTT
>TRBV18|.|.|TRBJ2-2
CASSLAGTGELFF
TGTGCCAGCTCACTCGCTGGGACCGGGGAGCTGTTTTTT
>TRBV18|.|.|TRBJ2-5
CASSPQGQETQYF
TGTGCCAGCTCACCACAGGGGCAAGAGACCCAGTACTTC
>TRBV5-1|.|.|TRBJ2-7
CASSDSQYEQYF
TGCGCCAGCAGCGACTCACAATACGAGCAGTACTTC
>TRBV28|TRBD2|.|TRBJ2-5
CASSSPPSGNQETQYF
TGTGCCAGCAGTTCCCCCCCTAGCGGAAATCAAGAGACCCAGTACTTC
>TRBV11-2|TRBD2|.|TRBJ2-3
CASSSRTSATDTQYF
TGTGCCAGCAGCTCCAGGACTAGCGCTACAGATACGCAGTATTTT
>TRBV2|TRBD1|.|TRBJ2-7
CASSIDREYDEQYF
TGTGCCAGCTCGATCGACAGGGAATACGACGAGCAGTACTTC
>TRBV18|.|.|TRBJ2-3
CASSPRRDPSPDTQYF
TGTGCCAGCTCACCACGGAGGGACCCGTCCCCAGATACGCAGTATTTT
>TRBV6-1|.|.|TRBJ2-7
CASSPRTQSSYEQYF
TGTGCCAGCAGTCCAAGGACACAGAGCTCCTACGAGCAGTACTTC
>TRBV5-1|TRBD1|.|TRBJ2-5
CATDKGALAQYF
TGCGCCACCGATAAGGGGGCCCTGGCCCAGTACTTC
>TRBV10-3|TRBD1|once|TRBJ1-4
CAISERTGDEKLFF
TGTGCCATCAGTGAGAGGACAGGGGATGAAAAACTGTTTTTT
>TRBV7-9|TRBD1|.|TRBJ2-1
CASSPRTGEANEQFF
TGTGCCAGCAGCCCGCGGACAGGCGAGGCCAATGAGCAGTTCTTC
>TRBV6-4|TRBD2|once|TRBJ2-3
CASSSGSFGDTQYF
TGTGCCAGCAGCAGCGGGAGCTTTGGAGATACGCAGTATTTT
>TRBV28|TRBD1|once|TRBJ1-2
CASTATGADYGYTF
TGTGCCAGCACGGCAACAGGGGCTGACTATGGCTACACCTTC
>TRBV7-2|.|.|TRBJ1-1
CASSLKRRTEAFF
TGTGCCAGCAGCTTGAAAAGGAGGACTGAAGCTTTCTTT
>TRBV9|TRBD2|once|TRBJ2-3
CASSVAGGPADTQYF
TGTGCCAGCAGCGTAGCGGGAGGGCCTGCAGATACGCAGTATTTT
>TRBV27|TRBD2|once|TRBJ2-1
CETRLAGTNEQFF
TGTGAAACCAGGCTAGCGGGTACCAATGAGCAGTTCTTC
>TRBV14|.|.|TRBJ2-7
CASSPWVRTYEQYF
TGTGCCAGCAGCCCCTGGGTCCGGACCTACGAGCAGTACTTC
>TRBV5-4|TRBD1|.|TRBJ1-1
CASSFGTEMNTEAFF
TGTGCCAGCAGCTTCGGGACAGAAATGAACACTGAAGCTTTCTTT
>TRBV18|TRBD1|.|TRBJ1-1
CASSPSRQGNTEAFF
TGTGCCAGCTCACCTTCTCGACAGGGCAACACTGAAGCTTTCTTT
>TRBV28|.|.|TRBJ2-7
CASSWGSNEQYF
TGTGCCAGCAGTTGGGGGAGCAACGAGCAGTACTTC
>TRBV6-4|.|.|TRBJ2-3
CASSVFGHITDTQYF
TGTGCCAGCAGTGTCTTCGGACACATCACAGATACGCAGTATTTT
>TRBV5-1|.|.|TRBJ2-5
CASSLLGGAFETQYF
TGCGCCAGCAGCTTGTTAGGTGGGGCTTTCGAGACCCAGTACTTC
>TRBV11-2|.|.|TRBJ2-1
CASSFTTGYPFF
TGTGCCAGCAGCTTTACGACAGGCTATCCGTTCTTC
>TRBV19|.|.|TRBJ2-1
CASRGRSDNEQFF
TGTGCCAGTAGAGGGAGGAGCGACAATGAGCAGTTCTTC
>TRBV21-1|.|.|TRBJ2-1
CASSKQGTILDNEQFF
TGTGCCAGCAGCAAACAAGGGACAATATTAGACAATGAGCAGTTCTTC
>TRBV30|TRBD1|.|TRBJ2-5
CAWSGTGVPQETQYF
TGTGCCTGGAGTGGGACAGGGGTCCCCCAAGAGACCCAGTACTTC
>TRBV19|TRBD1|.|TRBJ2-7
CASSILGTGSHEQYF
TGTGCCAGTAGTATCCTCGGGACAGGGTCCCACGAGCAGTACTTC